This entry lists 3 T cell receptor beta chains sequenced from one sample in a study of blood T cell repertoires in COVID-19. Assay used: immunoSEQ multiplex PCR; TCRdb lists only in-frame clones, some missing. The table lists 180,000 or so clones, around 80% of them singletons. Sequencing input: PBMCs or T cells enriched from blood (not recorded which). The receptors were sampled from a woman between 55 and 75 years old who had recovered from COVID-19.

In its sample, this clone was seen a few times. The chain links TRBV3-1 (or the pseudogene TRBV3-2) to TRBJ2-7; 7 bases agree with TRBD1. V was pared by 6 bases and J by 10 bases, with 15 bases of the junction left unmatched. Germline values: CDR1 LGHDT, CDR2 YNNKEL (reference sequence). The CDR3 consists of 14 residues. CDR3 DNA sequence: TGTGCCAGCAGTAACCTAGGGGACAGCTCCGCACAGTACTTC. Its translation is CASSNLGDSSAQYF.

This clone was found once. CDR3 loop: CASAQSGGASYTF. The CDR3 DNA reads as TGTGCTAGTGCGCAATCCGGGGGGGCTAGCTACACCTTC. The chain carries TRBV12-5 and TRBJ1-2, with D tentatively TRBD1 (6 bases). Germline V gene data show CDR1 as LGHNT and CDR2 as FRNRAP. V lost 7 bases, J lost 9 bases, and 18 bases lay in between. This CDR3 has 13 residues.

The chain joins TRBV10-3 to TRBJ1-2; D not certain. V was trimmed by 2 bases and J by 8 bases, leaving 12 bases between them. Germline V gene sequence: CDR1 ENHRY, CDR2 SYGVKD. The CDR3 extends over 13 amino acids. The CDR3 is CAISEGRLRGYTF. In DNA form, the CDR3 reads TGTGCCATCAGTGAGGGGAGACTACGAGGCTACACCTTC.